Below, 16 T cell receptor beta chains from the same sample are listed, as sequenced in a study of technical replicates of blood from several donors. The table came from immunoSEQ multiplex PCR; TCRdb's copy has only in-frame clones and leaves some out. The table records around 53,000 clones, approximately 86% of them present only once. Sequenced sample: PBMCs. The receptors were gathered from a human donor in good health. Some clones in this sample may be carry-over from other donors' samples.

CDR3 loop: CASSKSAGSGETQYF. The CDR3 nucleotides are TGTGCCAGCAGTAAAAGTGCAGGGTCGGGAGAAACGCAGTATTTT. The chain joins TRBV2 to TRBJ2-3; D may be TRBD2 (6 bases). V dropped 5 bases and J dropped 9 bases, with 21 bases sitting between them. Germline values: CDR1 SNHLY, CDR2 FYNNEI. There are 15 residues in the CDR3. Drawing the rest from reference TRBV2 and TRBJ2-3, the complete variable domain is EPEVTQTPSHQVTQMGQEVILRCVPISNHLYFYWYRQILGQKVEFLVSFYNNEISEKSEIFDDQFSVERPDGSNFTLKIRSTKLEDSAMYFCASSKSAGSGETQYFGPGTRLTVL.

V and J are TRBV7-2 and TRBJ1-1; 7 nucleotides line up with TRBD1. The trim removed 5 bases at V and 2 bases at J, leaving 2 bases unmatched. CDR3 length: 13 amino acids. Germline CDR1 SGHTA, CDR2 FQGNSA. The DNA for the CDR3 is TGTGCCAGCAGCCGGGACAGTAACACTGAAGCTTTCTTT. Translation gives CASSRDSNTEAFF.

The chain uses TRBV7-3 and TRBJ1-1; 7 bases map to TRBD1. Germline V gene sequence: CDR1 SGHTA, CDR2 FQGTGA. CDR3 length: 13 amino acids. Trimming at V came to 4 bases and at J to 7 bases, leaving 6 bases not matched to a gene. CDR3 nucleotide sequence: TGTGCCAGCAGCTCTCGACAGGGTAATGAAGCTTTCTTT. Translating it yields CASSSRQGNEAFF. Drawing the rest from reference TRBV7-3 and TRBJ1-1, the complete variable domain is GAGVSQTPSNKVTEKGKYVELRCDPISGHTALYWYRQSLGQGPEFLIYFQGTGAADDSGLPNDRFFAVRPEGSVSTLKIQRTERGDSAVYLCASSSRQGNEAFFGQGTRLTVV.

The rearrangement uses TRBV7-2 and TRBJ2-7; 7 bases map to TRBD1. Trimming took 6 bases from V and 7 from J; bases not matched to a gene: 9. This CDR3 has 13 amino acids. Germline CDR1 and CDR2: SGHTA and FQGNSA. The CDR3 region is CASSRDRVGEQYF. The CDR3 DNA follows: TGTGCCAGCAGTCGCGACAGGGTGGGAGAGCAGTACTTC.

The chain employs TRBV5-5 and TRBJ1-1; 9 bases are shared with TRBD1. The V segment lost 2 bases and the J segment 2 bases; nucleotides outside the gene matches: 4. Germline V gene data show CDR1 as SGHKS and CDR2 as YYEKEE (reference sequence). This CDR3 is 15 amino acids long. The CDR3, as DNA: TGTGCCAGCAGCTTACAGGGGGCAACCAACACTGAAGCTTTCTTT. Translated: CASSLQGATNTEAFF.

The chain has TRBV5-1 and TRBJ2-1; 8 bases agree with TRBD2. J was trimmed by 0 bases and V by 4 bases; bases with no gene match: 6. This CDR3 region has 16 residues. Germline loops: CDR1 SGHRS, CDR2 YFSETQ. The CDR3: CASSPLAGSSYNEQFF. Written as DNA, the CDR3 is TGCGCCAGCAGCCCCCTAGCGGGCAGCTCCTACAATGAGCAGTTCTTC.

The chain carries TRBV7-9 and TRBJ2-7, with TRBD2 matching 8 bases. Looked up from germline, CDR1 is SEHNR and CDR2 is FQNEAQ (reference sequence). J lost 3 bases, V lost 4 bases, and 5 bases had no gene match. The length of the CDR3 is 14 residues. In DNA form, the CDR3 reads TGTGCCAGCAGCTCACCCGGGACTAGCTACGAGCAGTACTTC. Encoded protein: CASSSPGTSYEQYF.

The chain carries TRBV14 and TRBJ1-6, with 8 bases that match TRBD1. The CDR3 is made up of 16 amino acids. Losses at the gene ends were 5 bases for V and 9 bases for J; bases not matched to a gene: 12. Germline lookup yields CDR1 SGHDN and CDR2 FVKESK. CDR3 in amino acids: CASSNSPGGAGSPLHF. DNA for the CDR3: TGTGCCAGCAGCAACTCCCCAGGGGGCGCGGGTTCACCCCTCCACTTT.

This chain connects TRBV5-4 to TRBJ2-1; 10 nucleotides match TRBD2. The CDR3 length is 15 residues. Germline assignment: CDR1 SGHNT and CDR2 YYREEE (reference sequence). V dropped 0 bases and J dropped 7; count of bases not matched to a gene: 4. CDR3 region: CASSLVPSGRNEQFF. The DNA of the CDR3 is TGTGCCAGCAGCTTGGTGCCTAGCGGGAGAAATGAGCAGTTCTTC.

There are a few counts of this clone. The V gene is TRBV12-5, the J gene TRBJ2-7; 10 bases map to TRBD2. This CDR3 contains 15 residues. The V gene end was trimmed by 1 base and the J gene end by 5 bases; junction bases not matched to a gene: 5. Germline V gene data show CDR1 as LGHNT and CDR2 as FRNRAP. The CDR3 loop reads CASGLEPSGSNEQYF. The CDR3 DNA sequence: TGTGCTAGTGGTTTGGAACCTAGCGGGAGTAACGAGCAGTACTTC. Full variable domain (missing parts from reference TRBV12-5 and TRBJ2-7): DARVTQTPRHKVTEMGQEVTMRCQPILGHNTVFWYRQTMMQGLELLAYFRNRAPLDDSGMPKDRFSAEMPDATLATLKIQPSEPRDSAVYFCASGLEPSGSNEQYFGPGTRLTVT.

With respect to this clone: At one boundary the junction diverges from the germline segment, which might be a read error. The J gene is TRBJ1-2, the V gene TRBV6-5, with D unclear. The CDR3 spans 13 residues. Germline lookup yields CDR1 MNHEY and CDR2 SVGAGI. The CDR3 is CANSYLPREGYTF. CDR3 DNA: TGTGCCAACAGTTACCTCCCAAGGGAGGGCTACACCTTC.

The V and J genes are TRBV27 and TRBJ1-6; possible D gene TRBD1, 6 bases. CDR3 length equals 15 residues. The V and J ends lost 9 bases and 6 bases respectively, with 18 bases between them. Germline CDR1 reads MNHEY; CDR2 reads SMNVEV (reference sequence). CDR3 DNA: TGTGCCAGTCGCGGTGGGGGGGCGGGTAATTCACCCCTCCACTTT. Translating gives CASRGGGAGNSPLHF.

The chain carries TRBV11-3 and TRBJ2-3; 11 bases line up with TRBD2. Germline V lookup: CDR1 SGHNT, CDR2 YENEEA. The CDR3 has 16 amino acids. The ends lost 3 bases at V and 2 bases at J; junction bases unmatched: 4. CDR3 nucleotide sequence: TGTGCCAGCAGCTTGGGGACTAGCGGCTACACAGATACGCAGTATTTT. Translated, it gives CASSLGTSGYTDTQYF.

The chain couples TRBV2 to TRBJ1-5; TRBD1 is a possible D gene (5 bases). This CDR3 has 15 residues. CDR1 and CDR2 (germline): SNHLY, FYNNEI. The ends were cut back, 6 bases at V and 3 bases at J, with 15 bases in the middle. The CDR3: CASSAGRQFNQPQHF. The CDR3 nucleotides are TGTGCCAGCAGCGCGGGGAGACAGTTCAATCAGCCCCAGCATTTT.

The chain recombines TRBV19 with TRBJ1-6; TRBD1 matches 7 bases. CDR1 LNHDA and CDR2 SQIVND come from the germline V gene (reference sequence). The CDR3 extends over 17 amino acids. Trimming cost V 2 bases and J 5 bases; bases outside gene matches: 9. The CDR3 DNA reads TGTGCCAGTAGTATACCCCGGACAGGTATGGATAATTCACCCCTCCACTTT. Translation gives CASSIPRTGMDNSPLHF. The complete variable domain, with remaining parts taken from reference TRBV19 and TRBJ1-6, reads DGGITQSPKYLFRKEGQNVTLSCEQNLNHDAMYWYRQDPGQGLRLIYYSQIVNDFQKGDIAEGYSVSREKKESFPLTVTSAQKNPTAFYLCASSIPRTGMDNSPLHFGNGTRLTVT.

The genes are TRBV9 and TRBJ1-2; 7 nucleotides align to TRBD1. The CDR3 is 14 residues long. The germline CDR1 and CDR2 sequences are SGDLS and YYNGEE. Trimming removed 0 bases from V and 7 bases from J; junction bases left unmatched: 6. CDR3 sequence reads: CASSVGGGAAGYTF. Here the CDR3 DNA reads TGTGCCAGCAGCGTAGGAGGGGGCGCGGCTGGCTACACCTTC.